The rows below give T cell receptor beta chains drawn from one sample of a study of blood T cell repertoires in COVID-19. This table comes from immunoSEQ multiplex PCR, and its TCRdb copy is limited to in-frame clones, with some not included. This sample carries 360,000 or so clones, roughly nine tenths of them seen once, and the ten largest clones take roughly 3.9%. Sequenced: peripheral blood. These receptors were obtained from an older woman with COVID-19, enrolled during active disease. CDR3s include the opening cysteine and the closing phenylalanine or tryptophan. D genes are given only for firm matches. Only part of the rows carry a size: once, few, many, or a class if the clone is expanded.

V,J,size,D,DNA,CDR3
TRBV9,TRBJ1-1,NA,NA,TGTGCCAGCAGCGTAGCAGGGGTTAACACTGAAGCTTTCTTT,CASSVAGVNTEAFF
TRBV7-2,TRBJ2-7,NA,TRBD1,TGTGCCAGCAGCCCGCGGACAGGGAATGCCGAGCAATACTTC,CASSPRTGNAEQYF
TRBV28,TRBJ1-2,NA,TRBD1,TGTGCCAGCAGGGCACCGGGACAGGGGTATGGCTACACCTTC,CASRAPGQGYGYTF
TRBV19,TRBJ1-2,NA,TRBD1,TGTGCCAGCCAGGGACAGGGGGCGCCCCGCGGGGGCTACACCTTC,CASQGQGAPRGGYTF
TRBV2,TRBJ2-6,NA,NA,TGTGCCAGCAGGCCCGGACTGACCTCTGGGGCCAACGTCCTGACTTTC,CASRPGLTSGANVLTF
TRBV5-1,TRBJ1-5,NA,TRBD1,TGCGCCAGCAGCTTCGGGACAGGCAATCAGCCCCAGCATTTT,CASSFGTGNQPQHF
TRBV6-5,TRBJ1-1,NA,NA,TGTGCCAGCAGTTACTCGAGGGCGACTGAAGCTTTCTTT,CASSYSRATEAFF
TRBV5-1,TRBJ1-3,NA,TRBD1,TGCGCCAGCAGCTTGGGACAGGGAATCGGAAACACCATATATTTT,CASSLGQGIGNTIYF
TRBV11-2,TRBJ1-1,NA,NA,TGTGCCAGCAGAGGGAGTTCGCTGTCTGAAGCTTTCTTT,CASRGSSLSEAFF
TRBV19,TRBJ2-5,NA,TRBD2,TGTGCCAGTAGTCCGCGCGGGGGTTCTCAAGAGACCCAGTACTTC,CASSPRGGSQETQYF
TRBV11-3,TRBJ2-3,NA,TRBD2,TGTGCCAGCAGCTCCCCAGGCGGGGGGGCCGGTACAGATACGCAGTATTTT,CASSSPGGGAGTDTQYF
TRBV2,TRBJ2-7,NA,NA,TGTGCCAGCAGTGAAGCAGGCGGGGCGCGTCGCGAGCAGTACTTC,CASSEAGGARREQYF
TRBV19,TRBJ1-2,NA,NA,TGTGCCAGTAGCCTACAGGGAAAGGGCTATGGCTACACCTTC,CASSLQGKGYGYTF
TRBV28,TRBJ1-4,once,NA,TGTGCCAGCAAGCTTCTATACGTTGAAAAACTGTTTTTT,CASKLLYVEKLFF
TRBV5-5,TRBJ1-2,NA,NA,TGTGCCAGCAGCCTCACACCAACGAGGGACATTGGCTACACCTTC,CASSLTPTRDIGYTF
TRBV5-6,TRBJ1-6,NA,TRBD1,TGTGCCAGCAGCCGACAGGGTCCCCTCCACTTT,CASSRQGPLHF
TRBV6-5,TRBJ2-7,NA,NA,TGTGCCAGCAGGATGACAGGGAGGAGGTACGAGCAGTACTTC,CASRMTGRRYEQYF
TRBV5-1,TRBJ2-1,NA,NA,TGCGCCAGCAGCTTGGCAGGGTCTTCCTACAATGAGCAGTTCTTC,CASSLAGSSYNEQFF
TRBV25-1,TRBJ1-4,NA,TRBD1,TGTGCCAGCAGCCCCGGACAGGGAACTAATGAAAAACTGTTTTTT,CASSPGQGTNEKLFF
TRBV3-1/TRBV3-2,TRBJ1-2,NA,NA,TGTGCCAGCAGCCAATTAGAAGGCCGGGATGGCTACACCTTC,CASSQLEGRDGYTF
TRBV27,TRBJ1-4,NA,NA,TGTGCCAGCAGTTTATCCGGGGGATTAAGAGCCACTAATGAAAAACTGTTTTTT,CASSLSGGLRATNEKLFF
TRBV19,TRBJ1-2,NA,TRBD1,TGTGCCAGTAGTCCGACAGGGGATCGTGGCTACACCTTC,CASSPTGDRGYTF
TRBV27,TRBJ2-1,NA,NA,TGTGCCAGCACCCGGGGAACCCCCTCCTACAATGAGCAGTTCTTC,CASTRGTPSYNEQFF
TRBV5-1,TRBJ1-2,few,TRBD1,TGCGCCAGCACGTTGACAGGGGGGAGCTATGGCTACACCTTC,CASTLTGGSYGYTF
TRBV18,TRBJ1-2,NA,TRBD1,TGTGCCAGCTCACCGACAGGGCTTGCCGGCTACACCTTC,CASSPTGLAGYTF
TRBV3-1/TRBV3-2,TRBJ2-5,once,NA,TGTGCCAGCAGCCCCCGAAGTTCGGGGGAGACCCAGTACTTC,CASSPRSSGETQYF
TRBV7-3,TRBJ2-3,NA,TRBD2,TGTGCCAGCAGCAAGGGACTAGCGGGGGGGCTTGATACGCAGTATTTT,CASSKGLAGGLDTQYF
TRBV6-6,TRBJ1-2,NA,NA,TGTGCCAGCAGTTACTTGCATGGGGGCGCGGATGGCTACACCTTC,CASSYLHGGADGYTF